This T cell receptor beta chain was captured in a study of relationships among human T cell subsets. From mRNA, alpha and beta CDR3 regions were amplified using semiquantitative ARM-PCR. Tagged nested gene-specific primers were used first, then communal superprimers amplified exponentially. Each CDR3 protein gets one entry after TCRdb re-called the multiplex PCR reads with MiXCR. The sample yields some 13,000 distinct CDR3 sequences, 50% to 75% seen once. Points from the study as a whole: Over 50% of CD8+ cytotoxic sequences were in clones over 100 reads; regulatory and Th2 had few. Substantial CDR3 sharing among Th1, Th2 and regulatory cells suggested stochastic fate choice. Across seven subsets, gene usage, CDR3 length and N-additions did not differ significantly.

Anti-CD25 beads selected CD4+CD25+ regulatory T cells from positively selected CD4+ cells. Subset-specific monoclonal antibody beads were used to isolate T cell subsets. The V gene end was trimmed by 4 bases and the J gene end by 3 bases; junction bases not matched to a gene: 11. The length of the CDR3 is 15 residues. In germline, CDR1 is SQVTM, CDR2 ANQGSEA. As for this clonotype: What it recognizes is unknown.

The clonotype comes from a man aged 35 to 55 in good health. The sequenced sample was Tregs sorted from blood. The V and J genes are TRBV29-1 and TRBJ2-5; 7 bases map to TRBD1. The CDR3 spells CSVATLGQGEETQYF. CDR3 nucleotide sequence: TGCAGCGTTGCTACCCTGGGGCAGGGGGAAGAGACCCAGTACTTC.